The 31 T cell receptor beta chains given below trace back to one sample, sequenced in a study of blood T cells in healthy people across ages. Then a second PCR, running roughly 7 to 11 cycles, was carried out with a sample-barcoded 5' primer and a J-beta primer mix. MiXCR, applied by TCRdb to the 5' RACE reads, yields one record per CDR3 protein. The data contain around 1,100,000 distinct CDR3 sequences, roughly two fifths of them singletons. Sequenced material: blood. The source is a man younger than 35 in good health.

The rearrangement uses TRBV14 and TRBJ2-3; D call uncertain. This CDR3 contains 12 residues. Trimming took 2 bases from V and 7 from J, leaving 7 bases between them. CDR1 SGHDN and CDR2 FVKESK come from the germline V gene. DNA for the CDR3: TGTGCCAGCAGCCAAAATCCCCATACGCAGTATTTT. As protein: CASSQNPHTQYF.

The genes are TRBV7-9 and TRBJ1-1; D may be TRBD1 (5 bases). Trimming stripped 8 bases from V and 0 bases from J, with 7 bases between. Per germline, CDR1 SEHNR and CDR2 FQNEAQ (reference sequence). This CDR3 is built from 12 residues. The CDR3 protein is CASWGMNTEAFF. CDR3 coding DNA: TGTGCCAGCTGGGGGATGAACACTGAAGCTTTCTTT. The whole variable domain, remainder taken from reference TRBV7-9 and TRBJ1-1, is DTGVSQNPRHKITKRGQNVTFRCDPISEHNRLYWYRQTLGQGPEFLTYFQNEAQLEKSRLLSDRFSAERPKGSFSTLEIQRTEQGDSAMYLCASWGMNTEAFFGQGTRLTVV.

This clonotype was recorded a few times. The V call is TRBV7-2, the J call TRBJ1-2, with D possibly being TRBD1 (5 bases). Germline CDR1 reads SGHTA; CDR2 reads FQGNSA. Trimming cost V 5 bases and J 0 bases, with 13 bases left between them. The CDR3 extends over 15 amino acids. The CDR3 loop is CASSTRQTPNYGYTF. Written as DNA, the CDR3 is TGTGCCAGCAGCACCCGACAGACACCTAACTATGGCTACACCTTC.

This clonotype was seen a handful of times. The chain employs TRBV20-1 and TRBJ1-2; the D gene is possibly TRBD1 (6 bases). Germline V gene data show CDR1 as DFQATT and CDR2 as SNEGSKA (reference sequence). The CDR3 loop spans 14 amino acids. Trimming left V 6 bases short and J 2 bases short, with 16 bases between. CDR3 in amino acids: CSAHRATGNYGYTF. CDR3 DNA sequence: TGCAGTGCCCACCGGGCTACAGGGAACTATGGCTACACCTTC.

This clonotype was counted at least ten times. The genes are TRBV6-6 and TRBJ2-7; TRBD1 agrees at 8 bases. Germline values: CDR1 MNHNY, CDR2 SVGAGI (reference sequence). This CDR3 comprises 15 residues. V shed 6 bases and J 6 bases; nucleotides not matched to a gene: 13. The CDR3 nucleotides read TGTGCCAGCAGCCGTCCCGGACAGGGATATTTCGAGCAGTACTTC. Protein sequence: CASSRPGQGYFEQYF.

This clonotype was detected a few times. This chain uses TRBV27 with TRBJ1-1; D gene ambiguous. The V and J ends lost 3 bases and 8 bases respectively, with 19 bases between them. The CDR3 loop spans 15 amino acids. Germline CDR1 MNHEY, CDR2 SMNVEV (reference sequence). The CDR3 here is CASSFLGGFLGEAFF. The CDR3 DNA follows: TGTGCCAGCAGTTTTCTGGGCGGGTTCCTGGGCGAAGCTTTCTTT.

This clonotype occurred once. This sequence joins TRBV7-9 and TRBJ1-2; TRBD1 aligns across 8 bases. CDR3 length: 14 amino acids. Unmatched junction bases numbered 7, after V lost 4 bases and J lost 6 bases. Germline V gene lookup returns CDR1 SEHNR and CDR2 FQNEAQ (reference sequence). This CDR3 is CASSSSGQVDGYTF. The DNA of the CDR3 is TGTGCCAGCAGCTCTTCGGGACAGGTGGATGGCTACACCTTC.

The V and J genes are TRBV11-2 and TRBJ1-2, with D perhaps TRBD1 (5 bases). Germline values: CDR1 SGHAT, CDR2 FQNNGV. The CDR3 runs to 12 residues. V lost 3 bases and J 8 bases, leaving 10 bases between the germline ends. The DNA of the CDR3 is TGTGCCAGCAGCTTCAGGGTGGCCGGCTACACCTTC. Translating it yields CASSFRVAGYTF.

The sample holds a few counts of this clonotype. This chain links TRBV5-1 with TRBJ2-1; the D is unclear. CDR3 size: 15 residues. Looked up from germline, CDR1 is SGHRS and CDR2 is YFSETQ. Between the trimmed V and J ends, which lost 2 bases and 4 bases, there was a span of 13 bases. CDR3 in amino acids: CASSFPPAPYNEQFF. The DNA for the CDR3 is TGCGCCAGCAGCTTCCCGCCAGCGCCTTACAATGAGCAGTTCTTC.

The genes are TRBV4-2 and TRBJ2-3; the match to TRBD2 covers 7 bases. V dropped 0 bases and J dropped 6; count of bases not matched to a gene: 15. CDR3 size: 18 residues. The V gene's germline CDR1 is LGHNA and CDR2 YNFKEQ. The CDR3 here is CASSQEARAGAGRDTQYF. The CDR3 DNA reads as TGTGCCAGCAGCCAAGAAGCCCGAGCGGGTGCCGGGAGGGATACGCAGTATTTT.

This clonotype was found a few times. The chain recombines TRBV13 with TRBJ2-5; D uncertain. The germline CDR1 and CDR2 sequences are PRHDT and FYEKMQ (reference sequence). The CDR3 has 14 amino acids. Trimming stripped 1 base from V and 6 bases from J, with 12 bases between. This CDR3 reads CASSLVGSSKTQYF. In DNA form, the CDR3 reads TGTGCCAGCAGCTTAGTAGGTAGCAGCAAGACCCAGTACTTC.

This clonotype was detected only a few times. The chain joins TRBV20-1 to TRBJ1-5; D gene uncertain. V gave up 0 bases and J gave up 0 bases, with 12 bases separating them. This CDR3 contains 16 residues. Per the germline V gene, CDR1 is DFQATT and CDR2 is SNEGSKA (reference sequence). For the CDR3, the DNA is TGCAGTGCTAGAGAATCAAGGCCGTATAGCAATCAGCCCCAGCATTTT. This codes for CSARESRPYSNQPQHF.

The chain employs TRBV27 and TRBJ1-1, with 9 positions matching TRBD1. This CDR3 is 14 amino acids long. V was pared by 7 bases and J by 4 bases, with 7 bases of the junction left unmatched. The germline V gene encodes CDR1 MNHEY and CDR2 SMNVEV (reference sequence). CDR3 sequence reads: CASTSNRGPTEAFF. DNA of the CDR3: TGTGCCAGCACCTCAAACAGGGGGCCCACTGAAGCTTTCTTT.

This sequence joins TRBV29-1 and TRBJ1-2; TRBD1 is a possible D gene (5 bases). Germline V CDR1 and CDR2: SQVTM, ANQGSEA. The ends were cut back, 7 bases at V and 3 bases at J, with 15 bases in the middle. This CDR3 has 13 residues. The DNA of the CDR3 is TGCAGCGGAGAGACGGGGGAGTACTATGGCTACACCTTC. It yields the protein CSGETGEYYGYTF.

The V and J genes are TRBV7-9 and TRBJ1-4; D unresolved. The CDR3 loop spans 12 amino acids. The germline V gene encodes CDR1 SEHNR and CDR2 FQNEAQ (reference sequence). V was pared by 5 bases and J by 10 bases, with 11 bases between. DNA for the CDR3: TGTGCCAGCAGCACGGACCCAGGAAAACTGTTTTTT. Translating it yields CASSTDPGKLFF.

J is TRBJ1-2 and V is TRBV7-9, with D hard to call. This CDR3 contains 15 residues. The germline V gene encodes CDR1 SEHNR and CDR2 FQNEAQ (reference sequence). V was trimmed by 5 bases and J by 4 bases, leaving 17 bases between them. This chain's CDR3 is CASSPHSETAYGYTF. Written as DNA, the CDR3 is TGTGCCAGCAGCCCACACTCCGAAACGGCCTATGGCTACACCTTC.

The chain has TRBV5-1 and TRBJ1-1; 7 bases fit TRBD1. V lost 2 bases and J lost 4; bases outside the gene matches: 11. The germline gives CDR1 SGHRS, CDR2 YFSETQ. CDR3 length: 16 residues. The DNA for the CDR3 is TGCGCCAGCAGCTTTGGGTTAGAACAGGGGATCACTGAAGCTTTCTTT. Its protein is CASSFGLEQGITEAFF.

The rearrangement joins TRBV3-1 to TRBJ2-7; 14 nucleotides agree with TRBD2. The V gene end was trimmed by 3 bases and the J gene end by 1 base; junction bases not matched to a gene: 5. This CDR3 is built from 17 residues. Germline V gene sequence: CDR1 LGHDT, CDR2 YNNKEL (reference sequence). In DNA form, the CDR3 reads TGTGCCAGCAGCCATTCCGGGACTAGCGGGGGATCCTACGAGCAGTACTTC. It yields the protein CASSHSGTSGGSYEQYF.

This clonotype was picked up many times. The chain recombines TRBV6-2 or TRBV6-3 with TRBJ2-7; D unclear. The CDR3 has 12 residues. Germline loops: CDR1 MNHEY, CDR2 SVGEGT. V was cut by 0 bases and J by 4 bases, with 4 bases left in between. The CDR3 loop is CASSYSRYEQYF. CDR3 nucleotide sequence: TGTGCCAGCAGTTACTCCCGGTACGAGCAGTACTTC.

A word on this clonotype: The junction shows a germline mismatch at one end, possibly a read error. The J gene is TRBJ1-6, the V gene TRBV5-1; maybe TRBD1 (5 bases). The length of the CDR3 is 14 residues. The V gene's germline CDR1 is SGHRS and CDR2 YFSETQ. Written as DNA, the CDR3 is TGCGCCAGCAGCTTGGGAAAGGGGAATTCGCCCCTCCACTTT. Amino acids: CASSLGKGNSPLHF.

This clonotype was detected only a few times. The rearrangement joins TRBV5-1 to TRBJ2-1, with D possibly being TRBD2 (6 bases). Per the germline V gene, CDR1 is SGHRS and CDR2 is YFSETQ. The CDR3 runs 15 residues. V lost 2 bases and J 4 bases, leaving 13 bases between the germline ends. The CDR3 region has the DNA TGCGCCAGCAGCTTATCCCTGGGGGGTTACAATGAGCAGTTCTTC. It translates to CASSLSLGGYNEQFF.

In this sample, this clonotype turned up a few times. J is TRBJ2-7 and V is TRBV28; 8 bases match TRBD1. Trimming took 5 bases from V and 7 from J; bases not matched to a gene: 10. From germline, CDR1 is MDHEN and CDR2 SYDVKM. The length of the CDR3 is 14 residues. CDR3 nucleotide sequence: TGTGCCAGCAGTACCCCTGACAGGGGAGCTGAGCAGTACTTC. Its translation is CASSTPDRGAEQYF.

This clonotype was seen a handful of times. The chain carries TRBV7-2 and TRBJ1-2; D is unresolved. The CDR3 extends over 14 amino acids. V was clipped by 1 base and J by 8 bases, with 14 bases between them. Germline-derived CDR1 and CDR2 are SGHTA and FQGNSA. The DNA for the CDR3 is TGTGCCAGCAGCTTAGAACCCAGAATGGGAGGCTACACCTTC. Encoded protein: CASSLEPRMGGYTF. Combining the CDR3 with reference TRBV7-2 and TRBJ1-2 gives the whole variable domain GAGVSQSPSNKVTEKGKDVELRCDPISGHTALYWYRQSLGQGLEFLIYFQGNSAPDKSGLPSDRFSAERTGGSVSTLTIQRTQQEDSAVYLCASSLEPRMGGYTFGSGTRLTVV.

The CDR3 nucleotides read TGCAGTGCTAGAGATCAGGGGGGGGGCACAGATACGCAGTATTTT. Its translation is CSARDQGGGTDTQYF. The chain links TRBV20-1 to TRBJ2-3; D may be TRBD1 or TRBD2 (7 bases each). The CDR3 extends over 15 amino acids. CDR1 and CDR2 (germline): DFQATT, SNEGSKA (reference sequence). The V end was cut by 0 bases, the J end by 1 base, with 11 bases between.

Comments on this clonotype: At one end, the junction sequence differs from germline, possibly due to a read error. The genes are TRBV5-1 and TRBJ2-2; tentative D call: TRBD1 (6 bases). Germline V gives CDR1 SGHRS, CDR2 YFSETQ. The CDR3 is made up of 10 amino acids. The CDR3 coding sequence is TGTGCCAGCAGGGGCGCGGAGCTGTTTTTT. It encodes CASRGAELFF.

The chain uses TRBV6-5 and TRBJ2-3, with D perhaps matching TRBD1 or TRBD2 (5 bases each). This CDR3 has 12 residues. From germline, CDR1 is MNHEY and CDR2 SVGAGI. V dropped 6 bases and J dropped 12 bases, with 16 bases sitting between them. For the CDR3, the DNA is TGTGCCAGCAGAAATCTGCCGGGGCGTCAGTATTTT. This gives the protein CASRNLPGRQYF.

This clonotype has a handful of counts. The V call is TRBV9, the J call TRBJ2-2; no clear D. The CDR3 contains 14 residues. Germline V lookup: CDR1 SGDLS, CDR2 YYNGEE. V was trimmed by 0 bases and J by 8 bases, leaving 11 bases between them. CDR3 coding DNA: TGTGCCAGCAGCGTAGCTGTCGGTTCTGGGGAGCTGTTTTTT. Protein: CASSVAVGSGELFF.

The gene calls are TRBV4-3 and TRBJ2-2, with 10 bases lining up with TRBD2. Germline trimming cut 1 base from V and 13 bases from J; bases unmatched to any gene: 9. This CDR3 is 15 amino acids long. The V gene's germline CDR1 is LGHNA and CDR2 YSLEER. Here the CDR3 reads CASSQGLAGPVGLFF. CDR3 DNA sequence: TGCGCCAGCAGCCAAGGACTAGCGGGCCCTGTGGGGCTGTTTTTT.

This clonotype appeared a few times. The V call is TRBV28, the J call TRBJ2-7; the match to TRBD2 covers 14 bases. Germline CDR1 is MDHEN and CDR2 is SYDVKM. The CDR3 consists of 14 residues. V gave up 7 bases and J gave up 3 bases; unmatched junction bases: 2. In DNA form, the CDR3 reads TGTGCCAGCACGGGACTAGCGGGGGACTACGAGCAGTACTTC. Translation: CASTGLAGDYEQYF.

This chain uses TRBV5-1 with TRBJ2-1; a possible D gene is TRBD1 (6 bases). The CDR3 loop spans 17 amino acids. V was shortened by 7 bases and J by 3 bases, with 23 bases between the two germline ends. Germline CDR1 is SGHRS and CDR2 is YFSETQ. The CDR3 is CASQPRYDRTNYNEQFF. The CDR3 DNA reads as TGCGCCAGCCAGCCTAGATATGACAGGACGAACTACAATGAGCAGTTCTTC.

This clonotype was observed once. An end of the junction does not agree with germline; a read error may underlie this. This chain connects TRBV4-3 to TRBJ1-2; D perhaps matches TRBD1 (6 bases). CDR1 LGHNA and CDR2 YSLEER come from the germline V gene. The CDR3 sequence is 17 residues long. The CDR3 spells CASSHPGAGASNYGYIF. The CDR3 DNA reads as TGCGCCAGCAGCCACCCGGGGGCAGGCGCGTCTAACTATGGCTACATCTTC.